This T cell receptor beta chain was identified in a study of shared clonotypes between healthy human individuals. Background on the study: Three plates each covered CD4 naive and memory; CD8 naive two, CD8 memory one.

Overall study findings and caveats: What naive subsets generally showed was a larger estimated richness than memory subsets showed. An expected dependence of interdonor clonotype sharing on sequencing depth was noted.

A word on this clone: Its antigen is unidentified.

Naive-designated CD8 cells lacked CD45RO, were positively enriched for CCR7, and omitted terminally differentiated effector memory CD45RA+ cells. Generated by immunoSEQ multiplex PCR, the TCRdb table keeps only in-frame clones and is missing some. The sample has about 700,000 clones, around 90% seen once. The receptor comes from a man aged 25 to 40 in good health. Material: naive CD8+ T cells sorted from blood.

CDR3: CASSLGGRQGSSYEQYF. CDR3 nucleotides: TGCGCCAGCAGCTTGGGGGGCCGACAGGGGAGCTCCTACGAGCAGTACTTC. The V and J genes are TRBV5-1 and TRBJ2-7; 8 bases agree with TRBD1. With V trimmed by 0 bases and J by 0 bases, 8 bases remained unmatched. The CDR3 is 17 residues long. CDR1 and CDR2 from the germline V gene are SGHRS and YFSETQ.